The entry below gives a single TCR beta chain sequence along with its context. TCRdb reprocessed the RT-PCR reads via MiXCR and lists one record per CDR3 protein. This sample has hundreds of thousands of distinct CDR3 sequences, with 12% to 15% found just once. This CDR3 has 12 residues. Looked up from germline, CDR1 is MDHEN and CDR2 is SYDVKM. V was trimmed by 3 bases and J by 5 bases, leaving 7 bases between them. This rearrangement joins TRBV28 to TRBJ1-2; unclear D gene. Sequencing was performed on memory CD4+ T cells from blood. The receptor's source is a female donor in good health, serving as a healthy control. The CDR3 DNA is TGTGCCAGCAGTTTCCGGACGTATGGCTACACCTTC. Translation gives CASSFRTYGYTF.